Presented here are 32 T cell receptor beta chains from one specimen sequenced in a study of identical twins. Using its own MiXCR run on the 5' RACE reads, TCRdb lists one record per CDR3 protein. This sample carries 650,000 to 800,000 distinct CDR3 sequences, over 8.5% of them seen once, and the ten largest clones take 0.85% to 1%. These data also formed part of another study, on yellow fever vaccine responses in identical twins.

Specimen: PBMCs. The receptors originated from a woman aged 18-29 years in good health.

DNA of the CDR3: TGTGCCATCAGTGACGGTTTTAGCGGGGGATCCTACGAGCAGTACTTC. This gives the protein CAISDGFSGGSYEQYF. The V call is TRBV10-3, the J call TRBJ2-7; TRBD2 aligns across 9 bases. V dropped 3 bases and J dropped 1; count of bases not matched to a gene: 7. CDR3 length equals 16 residues. The germline V gene has CDR1 ENHRY and CDR2 SYGVKD.

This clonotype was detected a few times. The CDR3: CACRDYLWGEKLFF. In DNA form, the CDR3 reads TGTGCCTGCAGGGATTACCTTTGGGGTGAAAAACTGTTTTTT. The chain is built from TRBV30 and TRBJ1-4; possible D gene TRBD1, 5 bases. Per the germline V gene, CDR1 is GTSNPN and CDR2 is SVGIG (reference sequence). This CDR3 has 14 residues. The V gene lost 6 bases and the J gene lost 7 bases, with 18 bases spanning the gap.

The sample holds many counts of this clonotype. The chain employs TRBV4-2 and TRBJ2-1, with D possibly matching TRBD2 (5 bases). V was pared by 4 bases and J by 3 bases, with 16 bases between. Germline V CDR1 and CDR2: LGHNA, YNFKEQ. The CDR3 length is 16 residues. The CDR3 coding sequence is TGTGCCAGCAGCCGGACTGGACCCTCTTTCTACAATGAGCAGTTCTTC. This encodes CASSRTGPSFYNEQFF.

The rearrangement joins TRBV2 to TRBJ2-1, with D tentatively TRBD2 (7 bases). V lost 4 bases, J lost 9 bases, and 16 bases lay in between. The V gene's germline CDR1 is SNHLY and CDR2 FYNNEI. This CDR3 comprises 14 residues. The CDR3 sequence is CASSVFSGGAEQFF. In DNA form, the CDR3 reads TGTGCCAGCAGTGTTTTTTCGGGGGGCGCTGAGCAGTTCTTC.

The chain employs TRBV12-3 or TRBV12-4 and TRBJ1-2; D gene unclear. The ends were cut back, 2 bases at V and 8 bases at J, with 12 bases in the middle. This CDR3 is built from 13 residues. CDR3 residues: CASSLKGGLGYTF. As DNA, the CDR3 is TGTGCCAGCAGTTTAAAGGGAGGTCTCGGCTACACCTTC.

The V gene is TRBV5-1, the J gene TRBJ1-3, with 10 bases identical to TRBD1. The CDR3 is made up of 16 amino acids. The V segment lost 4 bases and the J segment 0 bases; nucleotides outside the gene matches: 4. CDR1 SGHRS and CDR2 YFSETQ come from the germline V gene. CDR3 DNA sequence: TGCGCCAGCAGCGCGACAGGGGGCCCCTCTGGAAACACCATATATTTT. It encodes CASSATGGPSGNTIYF.

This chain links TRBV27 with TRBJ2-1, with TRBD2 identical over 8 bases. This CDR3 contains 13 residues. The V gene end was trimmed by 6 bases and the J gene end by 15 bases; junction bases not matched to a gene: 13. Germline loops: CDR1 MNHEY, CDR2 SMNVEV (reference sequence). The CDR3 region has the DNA TGTGCCAGCAGAACAGCTGGGACTAGGGTTTCGTTCTTC. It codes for CASRTAGTRVSFF.

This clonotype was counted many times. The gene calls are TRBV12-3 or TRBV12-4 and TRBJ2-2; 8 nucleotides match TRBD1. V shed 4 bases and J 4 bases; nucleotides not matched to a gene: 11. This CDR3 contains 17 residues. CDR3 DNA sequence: TGTGCCAGCAGTTCAGCCCCGACAGGGGATGGCACCGGGGAGCTGTTTTTT. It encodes CASSSAPTGDGTGELFF.

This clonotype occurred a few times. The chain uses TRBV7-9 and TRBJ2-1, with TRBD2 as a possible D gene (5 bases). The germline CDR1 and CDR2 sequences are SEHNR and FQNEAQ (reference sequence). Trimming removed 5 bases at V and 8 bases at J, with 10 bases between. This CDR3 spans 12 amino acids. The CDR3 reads CASSPLRDEQFF. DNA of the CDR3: TGTGCCAGCAGCCCGTTGCGGGATGAGCAGTTCTTC.

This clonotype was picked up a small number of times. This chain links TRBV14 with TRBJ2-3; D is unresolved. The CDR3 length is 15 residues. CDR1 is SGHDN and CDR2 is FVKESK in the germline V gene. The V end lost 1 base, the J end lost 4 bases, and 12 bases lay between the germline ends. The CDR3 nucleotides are TGTGCCAGCAGCCAAGGGCAATTCGAACCAGATACGCAGTATTTT. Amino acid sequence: CASSQGQFEPDTQYF.

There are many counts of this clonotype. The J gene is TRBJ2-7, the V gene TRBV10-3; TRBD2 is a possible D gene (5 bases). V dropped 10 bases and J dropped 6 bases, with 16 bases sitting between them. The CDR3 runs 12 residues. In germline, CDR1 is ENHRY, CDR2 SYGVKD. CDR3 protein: CATLLGSGEQYF. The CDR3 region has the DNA TGTGCCACGCTTTTGGGGAGCGGCGAGCAGTACTTC.

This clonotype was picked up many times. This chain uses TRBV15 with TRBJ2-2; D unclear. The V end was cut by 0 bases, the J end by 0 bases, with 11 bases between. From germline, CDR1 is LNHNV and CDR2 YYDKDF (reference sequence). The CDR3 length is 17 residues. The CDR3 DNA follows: TGTGCCACCAGCAGAGAAGTAAGGGTCGCGAACACCGGGGAGCTGTTTTTT. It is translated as CATSREVRVANTGELFF. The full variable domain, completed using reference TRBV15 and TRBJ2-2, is DAMVIQNPRYQVTQFGKPVTLSCSQTLNHNVMYWYQQKSSQAPKLLFHYYDKDFNNEADTPDNFQSRRPNTSFCFLDIRSPGLGDTAMYLCATSREVRVANTGELFFGEGSRLTVL.

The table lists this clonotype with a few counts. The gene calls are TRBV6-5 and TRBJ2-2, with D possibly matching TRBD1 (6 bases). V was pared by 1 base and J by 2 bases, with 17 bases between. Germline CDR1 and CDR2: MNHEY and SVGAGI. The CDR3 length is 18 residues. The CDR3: CASSYLAKAGVNTGELFF. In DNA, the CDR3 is TGTGCCAGCAGTTACTTGGCCAAGGCAGGGGTAAACACCGGGGAGCTGTTTTTT.

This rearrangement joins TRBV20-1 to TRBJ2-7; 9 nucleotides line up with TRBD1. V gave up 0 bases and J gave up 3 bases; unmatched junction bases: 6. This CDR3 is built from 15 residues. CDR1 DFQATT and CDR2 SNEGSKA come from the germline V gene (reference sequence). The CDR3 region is CSARELGTGYYEQYF. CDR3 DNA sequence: TGCAGTGCTAGAGAACTCGGGACAGGGTACTACGAGCAGTACTTC.

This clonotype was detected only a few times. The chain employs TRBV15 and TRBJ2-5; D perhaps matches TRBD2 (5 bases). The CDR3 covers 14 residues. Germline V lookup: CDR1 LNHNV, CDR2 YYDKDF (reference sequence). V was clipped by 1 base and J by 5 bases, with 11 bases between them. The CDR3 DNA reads TGTGCCACCAGCAGAGGCTCAGGCGGGGAGACCCAGTACTTC. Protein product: CATSRGSGGETQYF.

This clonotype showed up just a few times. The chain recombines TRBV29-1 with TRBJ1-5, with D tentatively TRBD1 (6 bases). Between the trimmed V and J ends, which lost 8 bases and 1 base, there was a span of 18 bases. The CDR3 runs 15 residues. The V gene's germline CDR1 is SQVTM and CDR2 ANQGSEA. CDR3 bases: TGCAGCACAAAGGGGGTCCCAGGGAGCAATCAGCCCCAGCATTTT. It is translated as CSTKGVPGSNQPQHF.

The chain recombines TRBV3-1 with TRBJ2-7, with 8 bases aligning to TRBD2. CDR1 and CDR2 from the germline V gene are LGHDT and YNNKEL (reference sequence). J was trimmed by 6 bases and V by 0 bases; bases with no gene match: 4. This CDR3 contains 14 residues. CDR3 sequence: CASSQDISGTEQYF. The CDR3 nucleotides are TGTGCCAGCAGCCAAGATATTAGCGGGACCGAGCAGTACTTC.

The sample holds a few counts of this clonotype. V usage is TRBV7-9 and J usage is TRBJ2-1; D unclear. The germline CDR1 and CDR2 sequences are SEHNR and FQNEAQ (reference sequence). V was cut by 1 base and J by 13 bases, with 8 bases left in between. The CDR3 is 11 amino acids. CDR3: CASSLEGQQFF. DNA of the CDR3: TGTGCCAGCAGCTTAGAGGGCCAACAGTTCTTC.

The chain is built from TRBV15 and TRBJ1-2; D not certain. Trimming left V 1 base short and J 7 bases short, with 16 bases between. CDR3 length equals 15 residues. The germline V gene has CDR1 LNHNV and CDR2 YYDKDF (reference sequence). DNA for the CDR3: TGTGCCACCAGCAGAGTGAGGGAGGGCTCGAGTGGCTACACCTTC. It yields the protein CATSRVREGSSGYTF.

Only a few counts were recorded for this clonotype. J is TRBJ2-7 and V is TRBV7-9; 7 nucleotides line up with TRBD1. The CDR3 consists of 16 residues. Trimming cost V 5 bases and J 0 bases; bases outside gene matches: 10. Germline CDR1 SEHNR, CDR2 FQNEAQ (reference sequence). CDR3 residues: CASSTNDRVGSYEQYF. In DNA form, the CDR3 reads TGTGCCAGCAGCACCAACGACAGGGTGGGCTCCTACGAGCAGTACTTC.

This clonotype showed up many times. The CDR3 nucleotides are TGTGCCAGTAGTCCCCGAAATCAGCCCCAGCATTTT. As protein: CASSPRNQPQHF. This chain joins TRBV27 and TRBJ1-5; D remains ambiguous. The CDR3 has 12 amino acids. The germline gives CDR1 MNHEY, CDR2 SMNVEV (reference sequence). Trimming cost V 9 bases and J 4 bases, with 10 bases left between them.

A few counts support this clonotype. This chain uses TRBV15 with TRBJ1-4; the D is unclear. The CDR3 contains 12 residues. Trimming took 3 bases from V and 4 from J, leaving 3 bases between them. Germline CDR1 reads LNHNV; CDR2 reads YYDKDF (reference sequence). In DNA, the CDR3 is TGTGCCACCAGCAGGGGTAATGAAAAACTGTTTTTT. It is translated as CATSRGNEKLFF.

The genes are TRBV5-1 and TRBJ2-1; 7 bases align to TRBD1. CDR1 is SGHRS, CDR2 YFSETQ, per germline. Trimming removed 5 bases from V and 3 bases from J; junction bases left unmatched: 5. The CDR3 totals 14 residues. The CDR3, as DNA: TGCGCCAGCAGTCGGGACAGATTCTACAATGAGCAGTTCTTC. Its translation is CASSRDRFYNEQFF.

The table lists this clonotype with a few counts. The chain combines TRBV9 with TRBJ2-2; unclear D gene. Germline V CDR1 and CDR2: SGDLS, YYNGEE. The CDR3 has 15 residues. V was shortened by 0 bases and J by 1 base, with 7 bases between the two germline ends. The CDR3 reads CASSVGQVNTGELFF. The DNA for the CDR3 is TGTGCCAGCAGCGTAGGTCAGGTGAACACCGGGGAGCTGTTTTTT.

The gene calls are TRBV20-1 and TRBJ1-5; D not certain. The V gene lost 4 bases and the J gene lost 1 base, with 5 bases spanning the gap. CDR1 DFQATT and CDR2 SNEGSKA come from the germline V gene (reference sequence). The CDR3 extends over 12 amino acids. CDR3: CSAISSNQPQHF. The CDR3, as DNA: TGCAGTGCTATTTCCAGCAATCAGCCCCAGCATTTT.

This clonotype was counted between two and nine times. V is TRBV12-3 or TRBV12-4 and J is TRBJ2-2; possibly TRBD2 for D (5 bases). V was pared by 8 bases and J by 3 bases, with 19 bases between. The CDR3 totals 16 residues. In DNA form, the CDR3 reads TGTGCCAGCGGACGACTATCCCCTGGGTACACCGGGGAGCTGTTTTTT. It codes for CASGRLSPGYTGELFF.

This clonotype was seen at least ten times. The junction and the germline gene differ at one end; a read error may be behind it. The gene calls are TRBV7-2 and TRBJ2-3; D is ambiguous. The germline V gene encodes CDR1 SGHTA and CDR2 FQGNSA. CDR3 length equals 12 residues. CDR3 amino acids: CASTLATDTQYF. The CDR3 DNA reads TGTGCCAGCACCTTAGCCACAGATACGCAGTATTTT.

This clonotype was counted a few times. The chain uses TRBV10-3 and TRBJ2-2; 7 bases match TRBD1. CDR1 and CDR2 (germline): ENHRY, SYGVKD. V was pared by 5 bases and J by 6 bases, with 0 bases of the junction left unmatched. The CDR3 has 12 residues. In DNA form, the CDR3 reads TGTGCCATCAGTACAGGGGCCGGGGAGCTGTTTTTT. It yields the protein CAISTGAGELFF.

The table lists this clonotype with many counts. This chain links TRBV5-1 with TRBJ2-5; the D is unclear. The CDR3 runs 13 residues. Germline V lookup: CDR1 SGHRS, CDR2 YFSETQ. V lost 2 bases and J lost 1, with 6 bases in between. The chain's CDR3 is CASSFDIQETQYF. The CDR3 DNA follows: TGCGCCAGCAGCTTCGACATCCAAGAGACCCAGTACTTC.

The chain's CDR3 is CSVEGDAREQFF. The CDR3 DNA reads TGCAGCGTTGAAGGGGACGCCAGGGAGCAGTTCTTC. The chain recombines TRBV29-1 with TRBJ2-1; TRBD1 or TRBD2 may be the D gene (5 bases each). From germline, CDR1 is SQVTM and CDR2 ANQGSEA. This CDR3 is 12 amino acids long. Trimming removed 1 base from V and 10 bases from J, with 11 bases in between.

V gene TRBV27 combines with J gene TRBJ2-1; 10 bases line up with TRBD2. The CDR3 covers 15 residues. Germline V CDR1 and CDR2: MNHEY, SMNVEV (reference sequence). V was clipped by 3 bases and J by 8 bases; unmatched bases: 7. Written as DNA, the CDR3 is TGTGCCAGCAGTTTCCCCAGCGGGGGGGCCGATGAGCAGTTCTTC. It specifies CASSFPSGGADEQFF.

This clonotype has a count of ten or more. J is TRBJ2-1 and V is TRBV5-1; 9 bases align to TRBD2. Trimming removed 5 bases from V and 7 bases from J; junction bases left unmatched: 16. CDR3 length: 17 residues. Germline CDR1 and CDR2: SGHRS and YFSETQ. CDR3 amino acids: CASSEAHGGGARNEQFF. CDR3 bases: TGCGCCAGCAGTGAGGCCCATGGCGGGGGGGCCAGGAATGAGCAGTTCTTC.